The clone carrying this TCR beta chain appeared a few times. Researchers prepared the TCRbeta library using unique molecular identifiers, the study reports. TCRdb independently ran MiXCR on the PCR reads; one entry per CDR3 protein. The sample shows about 240,000 distinct CDR3 sequences, roughly 25% of them seen only once. This CDR3 comprises 14 residues. With 5 bases removed from V and 2 bases from J, the gap between germline ends came to 10 bases. The data originate from a study of T-cell reconstitution after alpha-beta-depleted transplantation in children. This sequence originates from a girl under 10 years old with Fanconi anemia, due to receive a stem cell transplant. Material: PBMCs, obtained before TCRalphabeta/CD19-depleted stem cell transplant. The J gene is TRBJ1-5, the V gene TRBV12-3 or TRBV12-4; no clear D gene. This CDR3 is CASSPRVGNQPQHF. The CDR3 bases are TGTGCCAGCAGTCCCCGGGTAGGCAATCAGCCCCAGCATTTT.